This T cell receptor beta chain was captured in a study of radiotherapy plus CTLA-4 blockade in lung cancer. Those with chemo-refractory metastatic non-small-cell lung cancer were treated with focal radiation combined with CTLA-4 blockade using ipilimumab. TCRdb keeps only in-frame clones here, not all; method: immunoSEQ multiplex PCR. The sample consists of more than 80,000 clones, more than 75% of them appearing once. In the case of this clone: Its antigen is undetermined.

Trimming took off 3 bases at V and 4 bases at J, with 9 bases between the two ends. The germline V gene has CDR1 MRHNA and CDR2 SNTAGT. The CDR3 loop spans 13 amino acids. Notes on the study in general: The best predictor of response was reported to be early blood T cell clone dynamics, with interferon-beta. Expansion in blood of tumor-derived TCR clones was seen after radiotherapy plus ipilimumab.

V gene TRBV6-4 combines with J gene TRBJ1-2; D might be TRBD1 (6 bases). The specimen comprised peripheral blood, sampled from a patient treated with radiotherapy plus ipilimumab. The TCR originated in a human donor with non-small cell lung cancer that progressed on radiotherapy plus ipilimumab. Some clones in this sample may be carry-over from other donors' samples. The CDR3 is CASSEQGGYGYTF. The CDR3 nucleotides read TGTGCCAGCAGTGAACAGGGAGGCTATGGCTACACCTTC.